The 9 T cell receptor beta chains presented below share a single source sample, sequenced in a study of blood T cell repertoires in COVID-19. The protocol was immunoSEQ multiplex PCR, while the TCRdb copy is restricted to in-frame clones and leaves out a portion. This table holds under 130,000 clones, roughly 87% found once. Sequencing was done on a sample of peripheral blood. The receptors come from a human donor in a cohort sampled during active COVID-19.

The chain has TRBV16 and TRBJ1-2; TRBD1 might be the D (5 bases). The germline CDR1 and CDR2 sequences are KGHSY and FQNENV. V lost 0 bases to trimming and J lost 8 bases, with 19 bases between them. This CDR3 has 16 residues. CDR3 protein: CASSQSREQVRGGYTF. CDR3 nucleotides: TGTGCCAGCAGCCAATCGCGGGAACAGGTTCGAGGAGGCTACACCTTC. Together with reference TRBV16 and TRBJ1-2, the CDR3 gives the full variable domain: GEEVAQTPKHLVRGEGQKAKLYCAPIKGHSYVFWYQQVLKNEFKFLISFQNENVFDETGMPKERFSAKCLPNSPCSLEIQATKLEDSAVYFCASSQSREQVRGGYTFGSGTRLTVV.

The rearrangement links TRBV6-5 to TRBJ1-2, with 11 bases that match TRBD1. The germline gives CDR1 MNHEY, CDR2 SVGAGI. Unmatched junction bases numbered 3, after V lost 5 bases and J lost 7 bases. This CDR3 has 13 residues. CDR3 in amino acids: CASSPGQGAGYTF. The CDR3, as DNA: TGTGCCAGCAGTCCTGGACAGGGGGCTGGCTACACCTTC.

This clone has a handful of counts. The V call is TRBV3-1 (or the pseudogene TRBV3-2), the J call TRBJ2-7, with D unclear. Looked up from germline, CDR1 is LGHDT and CDR2 is YNNKEL (reference sequence). The CDR3 covers 12 residues. V gave up 1 base and J gave up 7 bases, with 8 bases separating them. CDR3 in amino acids: CASSQGSREQYF. In DNA form, the CDR3 reads TGTGCCAGCAGCCAAGGGAGCCGGGAGCAGTACTTC.

This chain uses TRBV5-4 with TRBJ2-3, with D possibly matching TRBD1 (5 bases). This CDR3 is 17 amino acids long. V was clipped by 4 bases and J by 0 bases, with 18 bases between them. Germline lookup yields CDR1 SGHNT and CDR2 YYREEE (reference sequence). The CDR3 sequence is CASSMRQTRFSTDTQYF. CDR3 DNA sequence: TGTGCCAGCAGCATGCGACAGACCCGCTTTAGCACAGATACGCAGTATTTT.

The chain is built from TRBV24-1 and TRBJ2-7, with 7 bases fitting TRBD1. The V segment lost 7 bases and the J segment 3 bases; nucleotides outside the gene matches: 5. Germline V lookup: CDR1 KGHDR, CDR2 SFDVKD. The CDR3 is 13 residues long. CDR3 loop: CATSRDSFYEQYF. CDR3 DNA sequence: TGTGCCACCAGCCGGGACAGCTTCTACGAGCAGTACTTC.

The rearrangement joins TRBV29-1 to TRBJ1-1; 7 bases are shared with TRBD1. This CDR3 has 17 residues. Unmatched junction bases numbered 11, after V lost 1 base and J lost 0 bases. The germline CDR1 and CDR2 sequences are SQVTM and ANQGSEA. CDR3 coding DNA: TGCAGCGTTGAAGGTCTGGGGACAGATATCTTGAACACTGAAGCTTTCTTT. Amino acid sequence: CSVEGLGTDILNTEAFF.

The chain recombines TRBV30 with TRBJ1-1; 8 bases are a match to TRBD1. The germline V gene encodes CDR1 GTSNPN and CDR2 SVGIG (reference sequence). The CDR3 runs 13 residues. Losses at the gene ends were 4 bases for V and 4 bases for J; bases not matched to a gene: 5. The CDR3 loop is CAWNGQGSTEAFF. The CDR3 DNA reads as TGTGCCTGGAATGGACAGGGCTCCACTGAAGCTTTCTTT.

V usage is TRBV27 and J usage is TRBJ2-2; TRBD1 might be the D (6 bases). Trimming took 5 bases from V and 6 from J, leaving 10 bases between them. Germline-derived CDR1 and CDR2 are MNHEY and SMNVEV (reference sequence). There are 13 residues in the CDR3. CDR3 nucleotide sequence: TGTGCCAGCAGTCCAGGGGACGCCGGGGAGCTGTTTTTT. Amino acids: CASSPGDAGELFF.

Concerning this clone: At one end, the junction sequence differs from germline, possibly due to a read error. This sequence joins TRBV15 and TRBJ2-1; D unresolved. Germline V gene lookup returns CDR1 LNHNV and CDR2 YYDKDF (reference sequence). This CDR3 region has 13 residues. The CDR3 region is CATRRPGTNEQFF. CDR3 nucleotide sequence: TGTGCCACCCGCAGACCGGGTACCAATGAGCAGTTCTTC. The full variable domain, completed using reference TRBV15 and TRBJ2-1, is DAMVIQNPRYQVTQFGKPVTLSCSQTLNHNVMYWYQQKSSQAPKLLFHYYDKDFNNEADTPDNFQSRRPNTSFCFLDIRSPGLGDTAMYLCATRRPGTNEQFFGPGTRLTVL.